The source of this T cell receptor (beta chain) is a study of T cells after posttransplantation cyclophosphamide. The CDR3 has 16 amino acids. Germline CDR1 reads SGHAT; CDR2 reads FQNNGV. Trimming took off 2 bases at V and 8 bases at J, with 18 bases between the two ends. Sequencing was performed with immunoSEQ multiplex PCR; in TCRdb, only in-frame clones are kept and a portion is missing. The table includes some 49,000 clones, almost 95% detected once. The related graft donor's blood sample was taken on the day of bone marrow donation. This TCR derives from a woman aged 45-65 years in good health and a related stem cell transplant donor. The sequenced sample was PBMCs. The V and J genes are TRBV11-2 and TRBJ1-4; D possibly corresponds to TRBD1 (5 bases). CDR3 residues: CASSLNGGGYGEKLFF. The CDR3 coding sequence is TGTGCCAGCAGCTTAAATGGGGGAGGCTACGGGGAAAAACTGTTTTTT.